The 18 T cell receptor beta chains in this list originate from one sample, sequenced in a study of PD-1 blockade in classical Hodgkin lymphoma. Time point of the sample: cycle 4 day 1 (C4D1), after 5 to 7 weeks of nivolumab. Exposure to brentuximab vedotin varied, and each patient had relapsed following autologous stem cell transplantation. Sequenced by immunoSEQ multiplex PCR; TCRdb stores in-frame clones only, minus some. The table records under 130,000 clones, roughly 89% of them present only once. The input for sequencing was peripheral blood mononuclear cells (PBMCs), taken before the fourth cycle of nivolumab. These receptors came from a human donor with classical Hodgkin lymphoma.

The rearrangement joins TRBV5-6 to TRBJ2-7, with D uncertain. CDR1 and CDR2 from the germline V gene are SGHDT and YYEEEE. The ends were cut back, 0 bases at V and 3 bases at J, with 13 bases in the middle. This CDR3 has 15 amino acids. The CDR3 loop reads CASSLVGLHDYEQYF. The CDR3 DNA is TGTGCCAGCAGCTTGGTAGGTCTACACGACTACGAGCAGTACTTC.

The CDR3 region has the DNA TGTGCCAGCAGTGAAGCGCAGGGGAGCTCTGGAAACACCATATATTTT. Protein product: CASSEAQGSSGNTIYF. J is TRBJ1-3 and V is TRBV2; perhaps TRBD1 as D (6 bases). Trimming took off 0 bases at V and 0 bases at J, with 9 bases between the two ends. CDR3 length equals 16 residues. The V gene's germline CDR1 is SNHLY and CDR2 FYNNEI.

CDR3 bases: TGTGCCAGCAGCCCACACGTCTCTGGAAACACCATATATTTT. The encoded protein is CASSPHVSGNTIYF. The V gene is TRBV6-6, the J gene TRBJ1-3; D is unclear. The germline V and J ends were trimmed by 6 bases and 0 bases, with 9 bases remaining between them. The CDR3 sequence is 14 residues long. The V gene's germline CDR1 is MNHNY and CDR2 SVGAGI (reference sequence).

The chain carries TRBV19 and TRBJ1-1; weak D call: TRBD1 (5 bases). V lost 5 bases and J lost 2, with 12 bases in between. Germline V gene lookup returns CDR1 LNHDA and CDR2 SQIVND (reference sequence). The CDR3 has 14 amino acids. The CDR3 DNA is TGTGCCAGTAGTTACCAGGGAGTCAACACTGAAGCTTTCTTT. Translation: CASSYQGVNTEAFF.

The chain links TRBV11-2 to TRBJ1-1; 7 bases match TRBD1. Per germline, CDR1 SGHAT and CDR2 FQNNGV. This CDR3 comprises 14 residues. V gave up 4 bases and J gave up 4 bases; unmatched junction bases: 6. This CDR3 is CASSSATGATEAFF. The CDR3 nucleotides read TGTGCCAGCAGCTCAGCAACAGGGGCCACTGAAGCTTTCTTT.

CDR3 in DNA: TGTGCCAGCAGCTTAGATTCCCGACTGGGGGAGCAGTACTTC. Its translation is CASSLDSRLGEQYF. V usage is TRBV7-2 and J usage is TRBJ2-7; D call uncertain. Trimming shortened V by 1 base and J by 7 bases, and 14 bases separated the two germline ends. The CDR3 spans 14 residues. From germline, CDR1 is SGHTA and CDR2 FQGNSA. The full variable domain, with the rest looked up from reference TRBV7-2 and TRBJ2-7, is GAGVSQSPSNKVTEKGKDVELRCDPISGHTALYWYRQSLGQGLEFLIYFQGNSAPDKSGLPSDRFSAERTGGSVSTLTIQRTQQEDSAVYLCASSLDSRLGEQYFGPGTRLTVT.

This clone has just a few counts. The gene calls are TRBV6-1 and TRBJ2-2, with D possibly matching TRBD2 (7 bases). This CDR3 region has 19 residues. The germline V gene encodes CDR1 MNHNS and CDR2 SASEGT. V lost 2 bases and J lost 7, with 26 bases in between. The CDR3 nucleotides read TGTGCCAGCAGTGAACGAGGGGGGGGCAGATCCCCAACCGGCGGGGAGCTGTTTTTT. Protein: CASSERGGGRSPTGGELFF.

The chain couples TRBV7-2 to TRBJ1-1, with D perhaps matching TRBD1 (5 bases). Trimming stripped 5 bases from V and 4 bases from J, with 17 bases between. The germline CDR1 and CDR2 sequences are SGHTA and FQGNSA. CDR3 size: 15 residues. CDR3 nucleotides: TGTGCCAGCAGCATGGGCGAGGGGCCCGGCACTGAAGCTTTCTTT. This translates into CASSMGEGPGTEAFF.

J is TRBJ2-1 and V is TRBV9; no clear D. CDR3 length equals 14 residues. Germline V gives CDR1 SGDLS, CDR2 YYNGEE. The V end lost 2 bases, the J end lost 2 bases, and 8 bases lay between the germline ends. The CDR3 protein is CASSVGQAYNEQFF. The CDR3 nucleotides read TGTGCCAGCAGCGTTGGCCAGGCCTACAATGAGCAGTTCTTC.

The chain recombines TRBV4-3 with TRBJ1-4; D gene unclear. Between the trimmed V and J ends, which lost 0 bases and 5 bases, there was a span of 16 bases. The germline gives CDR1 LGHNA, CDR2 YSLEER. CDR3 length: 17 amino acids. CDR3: CASSQEHRGRRNEKLFF. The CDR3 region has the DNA TGCGCCAGCAGCCAAGAGCATCGTGGGCGGAGAAATGAAAAACTGTTTTTT.

The CDR3 loop reads CASKSWGDYGYTF. The DNA for the CDR3 is TGTGCCTCAAAAAGCTGGGGGGACTATGGCTACACCTTC. V gene TRBV2 combines with J gene TRBJ1-2; TRBD1 is a possible D gene (5 bases). Germline V gives CDR1 SNHLY, CDR2 FYNNEI. This CDR3 is built from 13 residues. The ends were cut back, 11 bases at V and 3 bases at J, with 16 bases in the middle.

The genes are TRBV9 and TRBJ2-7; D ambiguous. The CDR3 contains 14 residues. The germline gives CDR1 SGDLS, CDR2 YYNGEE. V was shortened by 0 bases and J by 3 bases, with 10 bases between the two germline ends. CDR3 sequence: CASSVGVRRYEQYF. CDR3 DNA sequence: TGTGCCAGCAGCGTAGGAGTAAGGCGCTACGAGCAGTACTTC. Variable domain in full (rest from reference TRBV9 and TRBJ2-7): DSGVTQTPKHLITATGQRVTLRCSPRSGDLSVYWYQQSLDQGLQFLIQYYNGEERAKGNILERFSAQQFPDLHSELNLSSLELGDSALYFCASSVGVRRYEQYFGPGTRLTVT.

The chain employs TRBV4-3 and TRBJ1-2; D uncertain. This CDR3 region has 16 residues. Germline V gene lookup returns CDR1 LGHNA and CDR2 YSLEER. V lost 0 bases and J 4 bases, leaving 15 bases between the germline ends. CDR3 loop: CASSQDRNILGYGYTF. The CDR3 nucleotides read TGCGCCAGCAGCCAAGATCGGAACATTTTGGGCTATGGCTACACCTTC.

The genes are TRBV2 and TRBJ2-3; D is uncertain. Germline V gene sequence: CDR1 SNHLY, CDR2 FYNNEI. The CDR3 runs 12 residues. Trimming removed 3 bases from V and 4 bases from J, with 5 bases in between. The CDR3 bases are TGTGCCAGCAGTGATGTCGCAGATACGCAGTATTTT. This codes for CASSDVADTQYF.

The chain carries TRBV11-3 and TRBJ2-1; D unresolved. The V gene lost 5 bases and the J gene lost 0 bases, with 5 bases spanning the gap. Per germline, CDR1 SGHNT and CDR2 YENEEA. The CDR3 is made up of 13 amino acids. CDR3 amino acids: CASSPYSYNEQFF. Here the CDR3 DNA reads TGTGCCAGCAGCCCCTACTCCTACAATGAGCAGTTCTTC.

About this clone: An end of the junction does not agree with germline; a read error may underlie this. This chain's CDR3 is CAISAGNDQPQHF. The CDR3 bases are TGTGCCATAAGTGCAGGGAATGATCAGCCCCAGCATTTT. The chain employs TRBV10-3 and TRBJ1-5; D might be TRBD1 (5 bases). The CDR3 length is 13 residues. CDR1 ENHRY and CDR2 SYGVKD come from the germline V gene.

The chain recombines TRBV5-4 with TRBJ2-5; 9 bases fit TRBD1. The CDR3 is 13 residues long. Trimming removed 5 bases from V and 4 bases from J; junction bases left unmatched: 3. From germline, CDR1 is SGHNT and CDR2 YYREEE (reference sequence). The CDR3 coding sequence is TGTGCCAGCAGGCCGACAGGGGGAGAGACCCAGTACTTC. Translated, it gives CASRPTGGETQYF.

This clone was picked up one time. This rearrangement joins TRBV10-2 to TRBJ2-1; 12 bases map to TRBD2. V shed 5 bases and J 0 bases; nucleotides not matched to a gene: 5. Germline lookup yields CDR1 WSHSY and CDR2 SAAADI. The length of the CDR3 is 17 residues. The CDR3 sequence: CASSLAGGFSSYNEQFF. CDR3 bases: TGCGCCAGCAGTCTAGCGGGAGGGTTTAGCTCCTACAATGAGCAGTTCTTC.